The next 26 T cell receptor beta chains were all read from a single sample in a study of a mutant IDH1 vaccine in newly diagnosed glioma. Antigen specificity for these receptors is unknown. Time point: week 35, safety follow-up. It was 300 ug of mutant IDH1 20-mer peptide that made up each vaccine dose, given with topical imiquimod. Clones were sequenced by immunoSEQ multiplex PCR, and TCRdb holds only the in-frame ones, with some missing. The table has more than 60,000 clones, roughly 74% seen once. The sample consisted of PBMCs, taken from a glioma patient whose treatment included an IDH1 peptide vaccine. The receptors were sampled from a man over 45 with glioma.

The chain links TRBV19 to TRBJ1-5; maybe TRBD1 (5 bases). CDR3 length equals 17 residues. Germline CDR1 LNHDA, CDR2 SQIVND (reference sequence). V was shortened by 4 bases and J by 0 bases, with 16 bases between the two germline ends. In DNA, the CDR3 is TGTGCCAGTAGTAGGGCAGGGAGGACTTATAGCAATCAGCCCCAGCATTTT. Translated, it gives CASSRAGRTYSNQPQHF.

The V call is TRBV30, the J call TRBJ2-3; D uncertain. This CDR3 has 11 amino acids. V lost 6 bases, J lost 4 bases, and 8 bases lay in between. Germline V gives CDR1 GTSNPN, CDR2 SVGIG (reference sequence). This CDR3 reads CACATADTQYF. CDR3 DNA sequence: TGTGCCTGTGCTACGGCAGATACGCAGTATTTT.

This rearrangement joins TRBV30 to TRBJ2-7; no definite D call. Germline values: CDR1 GTSNPN, CDR2 SVGIG (reference sequence). Trimming pared 0 bases from V and 3 bases from J, leaving 3 bases between. The length of the CDR3 is 11 residues. The CDR3 reads CAWSVDYEQYF. The CDR3, as DNA: TGTGCCTGGAGTGTAGACTACGAGCAGTACTTC.

This chain connects TRBV6-5 to TRBJ1-6; 7 nucleotides match TRBD1. J was trimmed by 7 bases and V by 10 bases; bases with no gene match: 7. The length of the CDR3 is 13 residues. CDR1 is MNHEY and CDR2 is SVGAGI in the germline V gene. CDR3 coding DNA: TGTGCCATCCGACAGGGAAGCAATTCACCCCTCCACTTT. Protein sequence: CAIRQGSNSPLHF.

V is TRBV29-1 and J is TRBJ2-1, with TRBD1 identical over 7 bases. From germline, CDR1 is SQVTM and CDR2 ANQGSEA. After removal of 6 bases from V and 6 bases from J, the junction contained 11 bases not matched to a gene. This CDR3 contains 14 residues. The CDR3 nucleotides are TGCAGCGTGGCTCACAGGGGTGCTTTCAATGAGCAGTTCTTC. Protein product: CSVAHRGAFNEQFF.

The chain joins TRBV6-5 to TRBJ1-2, with D perhaps matching TRBD1 (6 bases). The V end was cut by 6 bases, the J end by 5 bases, with 19 bases between. CDR1 is MNHEY and CDR2 is SVGAGI in the germline V gene. The CDR3 is 15 amino acids. The CDR3: CASSDPRQDPYGYTF. DNA for the CDR3: TGTGCCAGCAGCGATCCGCGACAGGACCCGTATGGCTACACCTTC.

The chain couples TRBV13 to TRBJ2-1, with a tentative D call TRBD2 (6 bases). This CDR3 is built from 13 residues. Germline V CDR1 and CDR2: PRHDT, FYEKMQ (reference sequence). The V end was cut by 7 bases, the J end by 3 bases, with 10 bases between. The CDR3 loop is CASTEGNYNEQFF. The CDR3 nucleotides are TGTGCCAGCACGGAGGGCAACTACAATGAGCAGTTCTTC.

There are a few counts of this clone. CDR3 in amino acids: CSVDASGETQYF. The CDR3 DNA reads as TGCAGCGTGGACGCGTCGGGAGAGACCCAGTACTTC. The chain joins TRBV29-1 to TRBJ2-5; no definite D call. Germline assignment: CDR1 SQVTM and CDR2 ANQGSEA. V dropped 6 bases and J dropped 4 bases, with 12 bases sitting between them. The CDR3 contains 12 residues. The full variable domain, its missing parts supplied by reference TRBV29-1 and TRBJ2-5, is SAVISQKPSRDICQRGTSLTIQCQVDSQVTMMFWYRQQPGQSLTLIATANQGSEATYESGFVIDKFPISRPNLTFSTLTVSNMSPEDSSIYLCSVDASGETQYFGPGTRLLVL.

This chain uses TRBV4-1 with TRBJ2-5, with 11 positions matching TRBD1. The CDR3 totals 15 residues. The V segment lost 1 base and the J segment 2 bases; nucleotides outside the gene matches: 0. In germline, CDR1 is MGHRA, CDR2 YSYEKL. The CDR3 sequence: CASSQGDRGQETQYF. CDR3 DNA sequence: TGCGCCAGCAGCCAAGGGGACAGGGGGCAAGAGACCCAGTACTTC.

The chain employs TRBV6-5 and TRBJ2-3; D is possibly TRBD2 (6 bases). CDR1 MNHEY and CDR2 SVGAGI come from the germline V gene. Trimming removed 6 bases at V and 5 bases at J, with 9 bases between. This CDR3 has 12 residues. DNA of the CDR3: TGTGCCAGCAGGCGGGGTGAAGATACGCAGTATTTT. The encoded protein is CASRRGEDTQYF.

The rearrangement uses TRBV6-5 and TRBJ2-3; D is possibly TRBD2 (6 bases). The germline V and J ends were trimmed by 5 bases and 2 bases, with 14 bases remaining between them. Germline lookup yields CDR1 MNHEY and CDR2 SVGAGI. The CDR3 is 15 residues long. The CDR3 sequence: CASSQGAGTTDTQYF. The CDR3 DNA sequence: TGTGCCAGCAGTCAAGGGGCGGGGACCACAGATACGCAGTATTTT.

The CDR3 reads CSVEAAPTGGGYTF. The CDR3 DNA is TGCAGCGTTGAAGCAGCCCCGACAGGTGGTGGCTACACCTTC. V and J are TRBV29-1 and TRBJ1-2; D may be TRBD1 (6 bases). Per the germline V gene, CDR1 is SQVTM and CDR2 is ANQGSEA. The CDR3 spans 14 residues. The V end was cut by 1 base, the J end by 7 bases, with 16 bases between. Filled out from reference TRBV29-1 and TRBJ1-2, the complete variable domain reads SAVISQKPSRDICQRGTSLTIQCQVDSQVTMMFWYRQQPGQSLTLIATANQGSEATYESGFVIDKFPISRPNLTFSTLTVSNMSPEDSSIYLCSVEAAPTGGGYTFGSGTRLTVV.

This chain links TRBV6-1 with TRBJ2-1, with D perhaps matching TRBD2 (5 bases). Trimming took 2 bases from V and 7 from J, leaving 15 bases between them. CDR3 length: 15 residues. Germline CDR1 and CDR2: MNHNS and SASEGT. The DNA of the CDR3 is TGTGCCAGCAGTGAATCGGGGATCGGAAGGAATGAGCAGTTCTTC. Its translation is CASSESGIGRNEQFF.

The chain has TRBV6-1 and TRBJ2-1; 8 bases agree with TRBD2. This CDR3 is 17 amino acids long. V trimming: 0 bases; J trimming: 3 bases; junction bases outside the gene matches: 7. CDR1 is MNHNS, CDR2 SASEGT, per germline. This chain's CDR3 is CASSEALSGGLYNEQFF. The CDR3 DNA reads as TGTGCCAGCAGTGAAGCTTTAAGCGGGGGCCTCTACAATGAGCAGTTCTTC.

The chain joins TRBV30 to TRBJ2-5; D ambiguous. This CDR3 comprises 10 residues. The ends were cut back, 3 bases at V and 5 bases at J, with 4 bases in the middle. Germline V gene data show CDR1 as GTSNPN and CDR2 as SVGIG (reference sequence). The CDR3 is CAWRGETQYF. The CDR3 nucleotides read TGTGCCTGGAGAGGGGAGACCCAGTACTTC. Looking up the rest from reference TRBV30 and TRBJ2-5 gives the full variable domain: SQTIHQWPATLVQPVGSPLSLECTVEGTSNPNLYWYRQAAGRGLQLLFYSVGIGQISSEVPQNLSASRPQDRQFILSSKKLLLSDSGFYLCAWRGETQYFGPGTRLLVL.

The chain carries TRBV10-3 and TRBJ2-6, with D perhaps TRBD1 (5 bases). This CDR3 is 19 amino acids long. CDR1 and CDR2 from the germline V gene are ENHRY and SYGVKD. V was cut by 6 bases and J by 0 bases, with 21 bases left in between. The CDR3 is CAIRDAQGRSNSGANVLTF. The CDR3 DNA reads TGTGCCATCAGGGACGCCCAGGGCAGAAGTAACTCTGGGGCCAACGTCCTGACTTTC.

The gene calls are TRBV29-1 and TRBJ2-1; 9 bases agree with TRBD2. The CDR3 loop spans 12 amino acids. Germline values: CDR1 SQVTM, CDR2 ANQGSEA. Germline trimming cut 1 base from V and 12 bases from J; bases unmatched to any gene: 4. CDR3 sequence reads: CSVEALAGTQFF. The CDR3, as DNA: TGCAGCGTTGAAGCACTAGCGGGCACGCAGTTCTTC.

The V gene is TRBV9, the J gene TRBJ2-2; the D call may be TRBD1 or TRBD2 (6 bases each). Trimming removed 4 bases at V and 4 bases at J, with 14 bases between. The CDR3 contains 15 residues. The germline V gene has CDR1 SGDLS and CDR2 YYNGEE. CDR3 DNA sequence: TGTGCCAGCAGCCCGCTACGGGGGCCCACCGGGGAGCTGTTTTTT. Encoded protein: CASSPLRGPTGELFF. The variable domain in full, with the rest retrieved from reference TRBV9 and TRBJ2-2, is DSGVTQTPKHLITATGQRVTLRCSPRSGDLSVYWYQQSLDQGLQFLIQYYNGEERAKGNILERFSAQQFPDLHSELNLSSLELGDSALYFCASSPLRGPTGELFFGEGSRLTVL.

This rearrangement joins TRBV7-2 to TRBJ2-7; 9 bases map to TRBD2. After removal of 5 bases from V and 8 bases from J, the junction contained 7 bases not matched to a gene. CDR1 is SGHTA and CDR2 is FQGNSA in the germline V gene. The CDR3 length is 13 residues. The CDR3 DNA reads TGTGCCAGCAGCGGTAGCGGGGGTACTAAGCAGTACTTC. Protein sequence: CASSGSGGTKQYF.

This chain uses TRBV19 with TRBJ1-6; D not certain. V dropped 6 bases and J dropped 3 bases, with 12 bases sitting between them. This CDR3 is 15 amino acids long. Germline CDR1 and CDR2: LNHDA and SQIVND (reference sequence). Here the CDR3 reads CASSGPEDYNSPLHF. In DNA form, the CDR3 reads TGTGCCAGTAGCGGGCCTGAAGACTATAATTCACCCCTCCACTTT.

The chain joins TRBV4-1 to TRBJ2-7; 10 bases are shared with TRBD1. Trimming cost V 3 bases and J 2 bases; bases outside gene matches: 4. The CDR3 is 15 residues long. Per germline, CDR1 MGHRA and CDR2 YSYEKL. The CDR3 loop is CASSQGQGITYEQYF. CDR3 bases: TGCGCCAGCAGCCAGGGACAGGGGATTACCTACGAGCAGTACTTC.

The chain has TRBV5-1 and TRBJ2-1; TRBD2 matches at 12 bases. V shed 5 bases, J shed 7 bases, and the junction held 7 bases outside the gene matches. CDR1 and CDR2 (germline): SGHRS, YFSETQ. The CDR3 is 15 amino acids. The CDR3 region is CASSLLAGGPNEQFF. The CDR3, as DNA: TGCGCCAGCAGTCTTCTAGCGGGGGGGCCTAATGAGCAGTTCTTC.

The gene calls are TRBV27 and TRBJ2-1; 7 nucleotides match TRBD1. CDR3 size: 16 residues. Trimming at V came to 3 bases and at J to 3 bases, leaving 8 bases not matched to a gene. The germline CDR1 and CDR2 sequences are MNHEY and SMNVEV (reference sequence). The CDR3 DNA reads TGTGCCAGCAGTTTCTTGCTAGGACAGGTCTACAATGAGCAGTTCTTC. This codes for CASSFLLGQVYNEQFF.

The chain employs TRBV19 and TRBJ1-2; TRBD1 matches at 8 bases. The ends lost 8 bases at V and 1 base at J; junction bases unmatched: 9. From germline, CDR1 is LNHDA and CDR2 SQIVND (reference sequence). This CDR3 comprises 15 residues. This chain's CDR3 is CASATGTGVNYGYTF. The CDR3 coding sequence is TGTGCCAGTGCTACCGGGACAGGTGTTAACTATGGCTACACCTTC.

The chain carries TRBV25-1 and TRBJ2-2; 8 bases are shared with TRBD1. Germline V gene data show CDR1 as MGHDK and CDR2 as SYGVNS. V gave up 4 bases and J gave up 3 bases; unmatched junction bases: 4. There are 15 residues in the CDR3. The CDR3: CASSGTGIDTGELFF. CDR3 DNA: TGTGCCAGCAGTGGGACAGGGATCGACACCGGGGAGCTGTTTTTT.

This clone has more than one count but fewer than ten. This chain connects TRBV9 to TRBJ1-6; D may be TRBD1 (5 bases). From germline, CDR1 is SGDLS and CDR2 YYNGEE. Trimming took 6 bases from V and 6 from J, leaving 10 bases between them. This CDR3 is built from 13 residues. The CDR3: CASTPGFNSPLHF. For the CDR3, the DNA is TGTGCCAGCACCCCAGGGTTTAATTCACCCCTCCACTTT.